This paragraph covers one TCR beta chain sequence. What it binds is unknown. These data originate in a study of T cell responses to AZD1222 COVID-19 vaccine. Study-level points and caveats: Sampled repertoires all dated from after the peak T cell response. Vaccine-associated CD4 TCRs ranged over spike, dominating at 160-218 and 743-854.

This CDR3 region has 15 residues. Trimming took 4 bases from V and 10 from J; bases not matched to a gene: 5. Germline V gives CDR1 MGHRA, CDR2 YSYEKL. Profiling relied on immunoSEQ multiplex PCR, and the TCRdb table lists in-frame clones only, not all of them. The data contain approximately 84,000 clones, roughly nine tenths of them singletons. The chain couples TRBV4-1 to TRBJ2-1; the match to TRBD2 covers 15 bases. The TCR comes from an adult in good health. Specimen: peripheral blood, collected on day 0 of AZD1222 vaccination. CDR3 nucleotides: TGCGCCAGCAGCCTGACGGGACTAGCGGGAGGAGAGCAGTTCTTC. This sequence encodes CASSLTGLAGGEQFF.